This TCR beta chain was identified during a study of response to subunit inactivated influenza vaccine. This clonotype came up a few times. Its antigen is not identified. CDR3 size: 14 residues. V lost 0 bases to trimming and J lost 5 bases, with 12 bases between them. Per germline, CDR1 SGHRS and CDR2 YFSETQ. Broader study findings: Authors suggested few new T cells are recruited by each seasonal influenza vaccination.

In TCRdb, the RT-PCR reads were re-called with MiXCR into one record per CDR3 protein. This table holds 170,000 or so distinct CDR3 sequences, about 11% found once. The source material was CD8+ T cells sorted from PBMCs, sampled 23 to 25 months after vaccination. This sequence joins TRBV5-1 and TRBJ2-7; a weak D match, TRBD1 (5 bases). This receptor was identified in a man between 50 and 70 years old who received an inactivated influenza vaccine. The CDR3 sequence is CASSLVGVLNEQYF. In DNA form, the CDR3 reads TGCGCCAGCAGCTTGGTAGGGGTTCTTAACGAGCAGTACTTC.